The 17 T cell receptor beta chains listed next were all sequenced from one sample in a study of T cell repertoires in cytomegalovirus infection. MiXCR, applied by TCRdb to the reads, yields one record per CDR3 protein. The sample yields about 130,000 distinct CDR3 sequences, 8.8% seen once. Sequenced material: PBMCs. The receptor source for this set is a human donor in good health (CMV status not recorded). Some clones in this sample may be carry-over from other donors' samples.

CDR3 DNA: TGCAGTGCCCCCCCGGGGGAACTGGGCTATGGCTACACCTTC. It translates to CSAPPGELGYGYTF. The rearrangement links TRBV20-1 to TRBJ1-2; D is perhaps TRBD1 (5 bases). The V end was cut by 6 bases, the J end by 4 bases, with 18 bases between. The CDR3 consists of 14 residues. Germline V gives CDR1 DFQATT, CDR2 SNEGSKA (reference sequence).

Notes on this clonotype: A read error may be the cause here, since a much bigger clone is one base away. The V call is TRBV24-1, the J call TRBJ2-2, with a weak D call TRBD1 (6 bases). This CDR3 contains 15 residues. CDR1 KGHDR and CDR2 SFDVKD come from the germline V gene. The CDR3 region has the DNA TGTGCCACAACTAAATCCGGGACAACTGCAGGGGAGCTGTGTTTT. Residues: CATTKSGTTAGELCF.

In its sample, this clonotype was seen many times. This chain uses TRBV27 with TRBJ2-1; D may be TRBD1 (5 bases). There are 11 residues in the CDR3. Germline V gene lookup returns CDR1 MNHEY and CDR2 SMNVEV (reference sequence). V was pared by 10 bases and J by 9 bases, with 13 bases between. For the CDR3, the DNA is TGTGCCACCAAGGGGCGCGGTGAGCAGTTCTTC. Translation: CATKGRGEQFF.

In its sample, this clonotype was seen a few times. The gene calls are TRBV25-1 and TRBJ2-7; D tentatively fits TRBD1 or TRBD2 (5 bases each). Germline CDR1 MGHDK, CDR2 SYGVNS. V was shortened by 4 bases and J by 7 bases, with 20 bases between the two germline ends. CDR3 length equals 15 residues. CDR3 amino acids: CASSVGRDQKREQYF. In DNA, the CDR3 is TGTGCCAGCAGTGTAGGAAGGGACCAGAAGAGGGAGCAGTACTTC.

This clonotype was seen at least ten times. The gene calls are TRBV11-2 and TRBJ1-1, with 8 bases that match TRBD1. V was pared by 5 bases and J by 4 bases, with 6 bases of the junction left unmatched. This CDR3 comprises 14 residues. Germline assignment: CDR1 SGHAT and CDR2 FQNNGV. CDR3 amino acids: CASSLSGGFTEAFF. CDR3 in DNA: TGTGCCAGCAGCCTTTCAGGGGGCTTCACTGAAGCTTTCTTT.

This clonotype was seen at least ten times. The chain recombines TRBV24-1 with TRBJ2-2; 11 positions agree with TRBD2. Germline V gives CDR1 KGHDR, CDR2 SFDVKD. The J segment lost 0 bases and the V segment lost 9 bases, leaving 8 bases of the junction unmatched. The CDR3 is 17 residues long. In DNA, the CDR3 is TGTGCCACCCGGACGACTAGCGGGGATTCGAACACCGGGGAGCTGTTTTTT. This codes for CATRTTSGDSNTGELFF.

This clonotype has ten or more counts. The gene calls are TRBV12-3 or TRBV12-4 and TRBJ2-4, with 7 nucleotides matching TRBD1. This CDR3 region has 16 residues. V shed 4 bases and J 1 base; nucleotides not matched to a gene: 7. The CDR3 loop reads CASSSGQPLAKNIQYF. In DNA form, the CDR3 reads TGTGCCAGCAGTTCGGGACAGCCCCTCGCCAAAAACATTCAGTACTTC.

Ten or more counts support this clonotype. J is TRBJ1-1 and V is TRBV29-1; D is unresolved. Germline V gene data show CDR1 as SQVTM and CDR2 as ANQGSEA. The CDR3 is 13 amino acids. V was cut by 6 bases and J by 2 bases, with 13 bases left in between. CDR3 protein: CSVGGSSNTEAFF. The DNA for the CDR3 is TGCAGCGTAGGAGGGTCTTCAAACACTGAAGCTTTCTTT.

In this sample, this clonotype turned up many times. DNA for the CDR3: TGTGCCAGTATGCCAGACAGGGGGCTCCAAGAGACCCAGTACTTC. This gives the protein CASMPDRGLQETQYF. The V gene is TRBV2, the J gene TRBJ2-5; the match to TRBD1 covers 10 bases. CDR3 length: 15 residues. Germline CDR1 and CDR2: SNHLY and FYNNEI. Trimming removed 9 bases from V and 1 base from J; junction bases left unmatched: 8.

The table lists this clonotype with many counts. V usage is TRBV28 and J usage is TRBJ2-7; D may correspond to TRBD1 or TRBD2 (5 bases each). The CDR3 contains 13 residues. The germline CDR1 and CDR2 sequences are MDHEN and SYDVKM. V was shortened by 5 bases and J by 2 bases, with 10 bases between the two germline ends. The DNA of the CDR3 is TGTGCCAGCAGTGGGACGCGAGCCTACGAGCAGTACTTC. Translated: CASSGTRAYEQYF.

This clonotype showed up just a few times. The J gene is TRBJ1-1, the V gene TRBV20-1, with D possibly matching TRBD1 (5 bases). The CDR3 is 16 residues long. The V end lost 0 bases, the J end lost 5 bases, and 19 bases lay between the germline ends. In germline, CDR1 is DFQATT, CDR2 SNEGSKA (reference sequence). The CDR3 DNA reads as TGCAGTGCTAGAGATCGAGGGCCTGGGGGAGGGACTGAAGCTTTCTTT. Encoded protein: CSARDRGPGGGTEAFF.

The chain couples TRBV28 to TRBJ2-3, with D perhaps TRBD1 (8 bases). Trimming left V 5 bases short and J 2 bases short, with 20 bases between. This CDR3 is 17 amino acids long. Germline-derived CDR1 and CDR2 are MDHEN and SYDVKM. The CDR3 DNA follows: TGTGCCAGCAGTCCCCTGGGGGGGACAGGATACACAGATACGCAGTATTTT. This encodes CASSPLGGTGYTDTQYF.

This clonotype was recorded many times. V and J are TRBV28 and TRBJ1-6; 7 bases are a match to TRBD1. J gave up 10 bases and V 5 bases, and 8 bases lay outside the gene matches. Germline values: CDR1 MDHEN, CDR2 SYDVKM. There are 14 residues in the CDR3. In DNA form, the CDR3 reads TGTGCCAGCAGTCGTACAGGGGTAGGGTCACCCCTCCACTTT. Its protein is CASSRTGVGSPLHF.

This clonotype was counted ten times or more. The chain employs TRBV7-2 and TRBJ2-7, with 8 bases matching TRBD2. From germline, CDR1 is SGHTA and CDR2 FQGNSA. The CDR3 contains 16 residues. The ends lost 2 bases at V and 3 bases at J; junction bases unmatched: 9. The CDR3 here is CASSLQATSGGYEQYF. The CDR3 DNA reads TGTGCCAGCAGCTTACAGGCTACTAGCGGAGGCTACGAGCAGTACTTC.

There are many counts of this clonotype. The genes are TRBV2 and TRBJ2-3; D remains ambiguous. Germline V gene lookup returns CDR1 SNHLY and CDR2 FYNNEI. Trimming pared 1 base from V and 0 bases from J, leaving 8 bases between. The CDR3 contains 15 residues. The CDR3 loop reads CASSEGSLSTDTQYF. In DNA, the CDR3 is TGTGCCAGCAGTGAAGGTAGTCTTAGCACAGATACGCAGTATTTT.

This clonotype appeared many times. CDR3 residues: CASSQAFGGQPQHF. In nucleotides, the CDR3 is TGCGCCAGCAGCCAAGCTTTCGGGGGACAGCCCCAGCATTTT. The genes are TRBV4-1 and TRBJ1-5; TRBD1 might be the D (5 bases). V dropped 1 base and J dropped 7 bases, with 11 bases sitting between them. Germline assignment: CDR1 MGHRA and CDR2 YSYEKL. The CDR3 is 14 residues long.

This clonotype was seen ten or more times. The chain combines TRBV2 with TRBJ2-3; D may correspond to TRBD1 or TRBD2 (5 bases each). The germline V and J ends were trimmed by 3 bases and 1 base, with 11 bases remaining between them. Germline CDR1 SNHLY, CDR2 FYNNEI. The CDR3 is made up of 15 amino acids. The CDR3: CASSEIVGGTDTQYF. Written as DNA, the CDR3 is TGTGCCAGCAGTGAGATCGTGGGGGGCACAGATACGCAGTATTTT.